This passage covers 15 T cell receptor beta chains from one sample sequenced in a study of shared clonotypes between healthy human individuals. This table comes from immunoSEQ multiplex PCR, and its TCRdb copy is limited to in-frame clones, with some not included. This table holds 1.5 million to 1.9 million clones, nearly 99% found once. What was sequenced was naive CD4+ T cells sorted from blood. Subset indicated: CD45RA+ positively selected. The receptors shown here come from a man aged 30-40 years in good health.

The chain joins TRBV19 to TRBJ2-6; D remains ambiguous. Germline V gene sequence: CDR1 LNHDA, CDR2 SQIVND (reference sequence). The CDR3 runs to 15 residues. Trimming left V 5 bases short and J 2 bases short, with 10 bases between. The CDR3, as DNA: TGTGCCAGTAGTTTGGATGGACCTGGGGCCAACGTCCTGACTTTC. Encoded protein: CASSLDGPGANVLTF.

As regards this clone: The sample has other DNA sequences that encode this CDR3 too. DNA of the CDR3: TGTGCCAGCAGCCGGACTAGCGGGAGTTCGTACGAGCAGTACTTC. This codes for CASSRTSGSSYEQYF. This chain uses TRBV6-5 with TRBJ2-7; 13 nucleotides line up with TRBD2. This CDR3 comprises 15 residues. Germline V gene lookup returns CDR1 MNHEY and CDR2 SVGAGI. V was pared by 6 bases and J by 4 bases, with 6 bases of the junction left unmatched.

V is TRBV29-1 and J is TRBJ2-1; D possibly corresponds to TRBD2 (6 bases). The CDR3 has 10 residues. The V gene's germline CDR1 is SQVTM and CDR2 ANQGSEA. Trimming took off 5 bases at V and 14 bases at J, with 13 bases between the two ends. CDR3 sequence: CSVLASLEFF. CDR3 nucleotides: TGCAGCGTTCTAGCGTCTCTGGAGTTCTTC.

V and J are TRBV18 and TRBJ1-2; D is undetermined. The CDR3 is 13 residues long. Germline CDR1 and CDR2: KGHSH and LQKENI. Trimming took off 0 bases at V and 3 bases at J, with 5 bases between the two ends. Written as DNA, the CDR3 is TGTGCCAGCTCACCACCGAGCGACTATGGCTACACCTTC. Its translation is CASSPPSDYGYTF. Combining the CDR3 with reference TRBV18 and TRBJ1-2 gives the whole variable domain NAGVMQNPRHLVRRRGQEARLRCSPMKGHSHVYWYRQLPEEGLKFMVYLQKENIIDESGMPKERFSAEFPKEGPSILRIQQVVRGDSAAYFCASSPPSDYGYTFGSGTRLTVV.

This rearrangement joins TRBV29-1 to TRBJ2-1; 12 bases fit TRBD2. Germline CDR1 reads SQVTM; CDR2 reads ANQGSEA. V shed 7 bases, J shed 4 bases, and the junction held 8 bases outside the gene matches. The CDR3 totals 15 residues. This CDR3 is CSGWTGTSGYNEQFF. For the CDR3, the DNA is TGCAGCGGATGGACCGGGACTAGCGGGTACAATGAGCAGTTCTTC.

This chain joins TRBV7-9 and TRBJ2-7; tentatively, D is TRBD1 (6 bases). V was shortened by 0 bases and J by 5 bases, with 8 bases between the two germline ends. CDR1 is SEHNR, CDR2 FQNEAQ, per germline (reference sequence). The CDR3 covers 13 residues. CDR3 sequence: CASSLAGADEQYF. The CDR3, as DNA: TGTGCCAGCAGCTTAGCGGGGGCAGACGAGCAGTACTTC.

The CDR3 DNA sequence: TGTGCCAGCAGTCCTCACCCACTAGCGGGAGGACCCAATGAGCAGTTCTTC. The encoded protein is CASSPHPLAGGPNEQFF. V and J are TRBV28 and TRBJ2-1; 12 bases match TRBD2. V dropped 5 bases and J dropped 6; count of bases not matched to a gene: 11. The CDR3 loop spans 17 amino acids. CDR1 is MDHEN, CDR2 SYDVKM, per germline.

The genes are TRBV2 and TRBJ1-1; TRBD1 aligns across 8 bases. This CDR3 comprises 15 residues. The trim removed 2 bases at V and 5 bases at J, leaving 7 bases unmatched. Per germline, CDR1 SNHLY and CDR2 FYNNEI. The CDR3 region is CASSELPGGRTEAFF. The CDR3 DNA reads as TGTGCCAGCAGTGAACTCCCAGGGGGCAGAACTGAAGCTTTCTTT.

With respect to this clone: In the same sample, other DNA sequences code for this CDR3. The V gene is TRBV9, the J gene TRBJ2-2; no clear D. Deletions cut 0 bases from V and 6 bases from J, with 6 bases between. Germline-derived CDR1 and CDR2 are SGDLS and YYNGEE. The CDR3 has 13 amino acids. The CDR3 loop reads CASSVVGSGELFF. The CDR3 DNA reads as TGTGCCAGCAGCGTAGTGGGGTCCGGGGAGCTGTTTTTT.

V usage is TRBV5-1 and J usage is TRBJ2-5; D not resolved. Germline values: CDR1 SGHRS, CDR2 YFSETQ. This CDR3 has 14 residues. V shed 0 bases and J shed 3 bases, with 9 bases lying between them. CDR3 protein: CASSLGAVKETQYF. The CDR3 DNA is TGCGCCAGCAGCTTGGGGGCGGTGAAAGAGACCCAGTACTTC.

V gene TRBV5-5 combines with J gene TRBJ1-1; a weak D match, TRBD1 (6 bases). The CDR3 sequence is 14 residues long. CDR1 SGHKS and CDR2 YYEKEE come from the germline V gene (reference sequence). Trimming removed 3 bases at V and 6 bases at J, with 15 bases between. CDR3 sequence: CASSWGPQSAEAFF. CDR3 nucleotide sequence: TGTGCCAGCAGCTGGGGGCCCCAATCCGCTGAAGCTTTCTTT.

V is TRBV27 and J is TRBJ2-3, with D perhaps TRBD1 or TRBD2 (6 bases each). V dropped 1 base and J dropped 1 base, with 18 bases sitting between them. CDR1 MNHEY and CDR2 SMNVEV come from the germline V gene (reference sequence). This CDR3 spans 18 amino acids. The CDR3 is CASSLWFRGVMGTDTQYF. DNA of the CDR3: TGTGCCAGCAGTTTATGGTTTAGGGGGGTCATGGGCACAGATACGCAGTATTTT.

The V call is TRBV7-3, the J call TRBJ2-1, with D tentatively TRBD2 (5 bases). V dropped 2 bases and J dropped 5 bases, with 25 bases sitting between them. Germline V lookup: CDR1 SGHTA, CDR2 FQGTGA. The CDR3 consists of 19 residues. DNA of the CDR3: TGTGCCAGCAGCTTAGCCTCCGATTCCACCCCGAGGCGGGACAATGAGCAGTTCTTC. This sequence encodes CASSLASDSTPRRDNEQFF.

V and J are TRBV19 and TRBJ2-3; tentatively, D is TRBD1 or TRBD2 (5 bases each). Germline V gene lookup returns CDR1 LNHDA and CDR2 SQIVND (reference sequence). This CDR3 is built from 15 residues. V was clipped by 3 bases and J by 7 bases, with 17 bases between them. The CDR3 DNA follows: TGTGCCAGTAGTATTGATCCGGGGACGAGAAATACGCAGTATTTT. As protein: CASSIDPGTRNTQYF.

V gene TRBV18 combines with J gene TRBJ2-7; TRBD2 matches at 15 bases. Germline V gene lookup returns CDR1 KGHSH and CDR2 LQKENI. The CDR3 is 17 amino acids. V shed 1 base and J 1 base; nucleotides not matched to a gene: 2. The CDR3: CASSPRTSGRGSYEQYF. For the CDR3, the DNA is TGTGCCAGCTCACCACGGACTAGCGGGAGGGGATCCTACGAGCAGTACTTC.